Reported below is one T cell receptor (beta chain). This record belongs to a study of cytomegalovirus exposure and HLA in healthy donors. V shed 2 bases and J shed 2 bases, with 10 bases lying between them. The CDR3 totals 14 residues. The V gene's germline CDR1 is MNHEY and CDR2 SMNVEV (reference sequence). The PCR made use of 60 Vbeta and 13 Jbeta primers. This table comes from immunoSEQ multiplex PCR, and its TCRdb copy is limited to in-frame clones, with some not included. This table has approximately 140,000 clones, 75% to 90% appearing once. The chain joins TRBV27 to TRBJ2-7; D possibly corresponds to TRBD1 (6 bases). The sequence came from a woman aged 40 to 50 in good health and CMV-seropositive. Sequencing was done on a sample of PBMCs. CDR3 nucleotides: TGTGCCAGCAGTTTAAACAGGGTAACCTACGAGCAGTACTTC. Residues: CASSLNRVTYEQYF.